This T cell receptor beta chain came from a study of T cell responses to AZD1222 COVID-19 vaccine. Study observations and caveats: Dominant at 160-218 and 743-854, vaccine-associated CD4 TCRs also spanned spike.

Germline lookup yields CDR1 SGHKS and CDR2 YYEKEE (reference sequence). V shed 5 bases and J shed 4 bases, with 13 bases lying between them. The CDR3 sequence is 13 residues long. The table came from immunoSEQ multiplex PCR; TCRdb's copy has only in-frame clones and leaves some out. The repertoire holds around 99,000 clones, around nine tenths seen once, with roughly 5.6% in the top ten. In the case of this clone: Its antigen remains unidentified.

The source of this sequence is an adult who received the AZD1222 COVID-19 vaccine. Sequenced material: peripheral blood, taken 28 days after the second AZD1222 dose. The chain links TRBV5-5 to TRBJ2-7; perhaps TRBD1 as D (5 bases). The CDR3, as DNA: TGTGCCAGCAGTCTACCCCAGGGATACGAGCAGTACTTC. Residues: CASSLPQGYEQYF.